This TCR beta chain was recovered during a study of blood T cell repertoires in COVID-19. In the study overall: There were acute and convalescent COVID-19 samples, and they came from the United States, Italy and Spain. From T cells, B-cell-depleted T cells, or PBMCs came the material, which was cDNA or gDNA.

The germline gives CDR1 MNHEY, CDR2 SVGEGT. The CDR3 spans 16 residues. Trimming cost V 6 bases and J 4 bases; bases outside gene matches: 10. Original processing methods: Using reference gene primer amplification, nucleated cell counts were estimated. The data were produced by immunoSEQ multiplex PCR, yet TCRdb's version contains in-frame clones alone and is incomplete. The DNA gave D and trimming, while V, J and clone size come from that table. The data show around 130,000 clones, about 79% seen once. This receptor was obtained from a woman aged 65 to 85 with acute or convalescent COVID-19. This chain connects TRBV6-2 or TRBV6-3 to TRBJ2-1, with 9 positions matching TRBD2. The sequencing sample was made of peripheral blood. The CDR3 protein is CASSLQRGAPYNEQFF. The CDR3 nucleotides are TGTGCCAGCAGCCTTCAGCGGGGGGCCCCATACAATGAGCAGTTCTTC.